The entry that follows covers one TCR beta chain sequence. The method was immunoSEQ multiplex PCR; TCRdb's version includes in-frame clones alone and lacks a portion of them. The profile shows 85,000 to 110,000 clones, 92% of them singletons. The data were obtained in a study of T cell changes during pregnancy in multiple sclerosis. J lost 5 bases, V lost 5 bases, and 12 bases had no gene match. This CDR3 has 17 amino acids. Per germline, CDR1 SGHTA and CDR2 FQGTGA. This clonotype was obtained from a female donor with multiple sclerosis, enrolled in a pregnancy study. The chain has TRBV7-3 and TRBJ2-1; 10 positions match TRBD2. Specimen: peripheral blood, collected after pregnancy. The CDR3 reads CASSRSPSGSGNNEQFF. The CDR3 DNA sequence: TGTGCCAGCAGCCGGAGCCCTAGCGGGAGTGGTAACAATGAGCAGTTCTTC.